This T cell receptor beta chain emerged from a study of STAT5B mutations in CD4+ large granular lymphocyte leukemia. Overall study context: The CDR3 'QG' motif was associated with a particular HLA allele among healthy donors.

Germline V gene lookup returns CDR1 SGHTA and CDR2 FQGNSA. The CDR3 extends over 15 amino acids. Between the trimmed V and J ends, which lost 2 bases and 7 bases, there was a span of 15 bases. Findings of the study overall: CD4-sorted patient repertoires seemed more clonal than healthy CD4+ repertoires.

Sequencing was performed with immunoSEQ multiplex PCR; in TCRdb, only in-frame clones are kept and a portion is missing. This table has approximately 32,000 clones, less than 70% appearing once. On this clone: The antigen remains undetermined.

V and J are TRBV7-2 and TRBJ1-5; tentatively, D is TRBD1 (5 bases). This clonotype was sampled from a human donor in good health. The sequenced sample consisted of CD4+ T cells from blood buffy coats. The CDR3 reads CASSLNRQSRQPQHF. The CDR3 DNA sequence: TGTGCCAGCAGCTTAAATCGACAGAGCAGACAGCCCCAGCATTTT.